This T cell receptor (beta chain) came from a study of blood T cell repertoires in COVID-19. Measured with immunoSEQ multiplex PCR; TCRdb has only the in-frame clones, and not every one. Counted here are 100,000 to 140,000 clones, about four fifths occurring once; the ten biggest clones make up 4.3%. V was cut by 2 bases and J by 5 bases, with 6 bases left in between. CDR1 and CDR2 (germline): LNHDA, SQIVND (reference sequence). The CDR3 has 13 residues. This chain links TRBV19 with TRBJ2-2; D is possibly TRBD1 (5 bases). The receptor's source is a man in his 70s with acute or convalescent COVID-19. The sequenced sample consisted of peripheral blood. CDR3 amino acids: CASSIQGTGELFF. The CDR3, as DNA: TGTGCCAGTAGTATACAGGGAACCGGGGAGCTGTTTTTT.